This is a list of T cell receptor beta chains from one sample in a study of long-term antiretroviral therapy in people with HIV. The data were produced by immunoSEQ multiplex PCR, yet TCRdb's version contains in-frame clones alone and is incomplete. The sample lists over 40,000 clones; about 95% were seen once. The sequenced sample was unsorted PBMCs, obtained 3.7 years after starting antiretroviral therapy. These receptors were taken from a woman in her forties or fifties with HIV. The conserved cysteine and the conserved F or W are not part of the CDR3 here. Each record gives: J gene, V gene, CDR3 protein.

TRBJ2-7,TRBV6-5,ASSSYQQGDEQY
TRBJ1-4,TRBV6-5,ASSYGEKLF
TRBJ2-5,TRBV7-9,ASSFEPGGETQY
TRBJ2-3,TRBV9,ASSPGLVAGGDTDTQY
TRBJ1-1,TRBV7-9,ASSLAAGTEAF
TRBJ2-5,TRBV4-2,ASSQAGQTFQETQY
TRBJ2-7,TRBV11-2,ASSSTRGTGTEQY
TRBJ2-3,TRBV27,ASSLVSGKTIDTQY
TRBJ2-5,TRBV6-5,ASSTVLQETQY
TRBJ2-7,TRBV5-5,ASSPLVSGASYEQY
TRBJ2-2,TRBV6-5,ASSLSGGADGELF
TRBJ1-1,TRBV7-8,ASSLGGPNTEAF
TRBJ1-2,TRBV27,ASSSWDRAIQHSYGYT
TRBJ2-3,TRBV25-1,ASSGHGGSTDTQY
TRBJ2-3,TRBV13,ASSMDGRVDTQY
TRBJ1-3,TRBV6-5,ASSYSGQFSGNTIY
TRBJ2-7,TRBV6-1,ASKFQGAYEQY
TRBJ1-2,TRBV5-4,ASSFDRGFYGYT
TRBJ2-7,TRBV11-2,ASSLVRGAFSHEQY
TRBJ1-5,TRBV27,ASSLQGDRDRY
TRBJ1-1,TRBV7-9,ASSLQENTEAF
TRBJ2-7,TRBV19,ASSSDRSSYEQY
TRBJ1-2,TRBV29-1,SLGEGVYGYT
TRBJ2-1,TRBV5-4,ASSLVRGPNNEQF
TRBJ2-3,TRBV27,ASSLKPYTDTQY
TRBJ1-2,TRBV7-2,ASSLIMGTGVHGYT
TRBJ1-2,TRBV9,ASSVSGSLYGYT
TRBJ2-7,TRBV6-5,ASRAGQKSSYEQY
TRBJ2-7,TRBV7-2,ASSLERSYEQY
TRBJ2-2,TRBV2,ASSVGGKNTGELF
TRBJ1-1,TRBV7-9,ASSNRDRGREAF
TRBJ2-3,TRBV27,ASSLSWLAKGTQY
TRBJ1-3,TRBV10-1,ASSSGTLASGNTIY
TRBJ2-1,TRBV7-8,ASSLRGGKNEQF
TRBJ1-1,TRBV6-1,ASSPTGLNTEAF
TRBJ2-3,TRBV6-1,ASRTGQGSTDTQY
TRBJ2-3,TRBV7-9,ASSANTDTQY
TRBJ2-7,TRBV9,ASSLGGLTYEQY
TRBJ1-2,TRBV5-1,ASSLGRDDGYT
TRBJ2-6,TRBV7-2,ASSYRSGMPLGGANVLT